The 11 T cell receptor beta chains below come from one sample, sequenced in a study of OX40 agonist ivuxolimab in advanced cancers. Sequencing was performed with immunoSEQ multiplex PCR; in TCRdb, only in-frame clones are kept and a portion is missing. The sample has about 120,000 clones; approximately 92% are singletons. Material: CD4+ or CD8+ T cells sorted from blood, obtained in a trial of the OX40 agonist ivuxolimab. Receptors originate from an adult with an advanced solid tumor such as melanoma, head and neck, liver or kidney cancer.

This chain connects TRBV28 to TRBJ1-6; D perhaps matches TRBD1 (6 bases). Trimming cost V 4 bases and J 11 bases, with 18 bases left between them. The CDR3 contains 15 residues. CDR1 MDHEN and CDR2 SYDVKM come from the germline V gene. CDR3: CASSYTRTDPPPLHF. The CDR3, as DNA: TGTGCCAGCAGTTACACCCGGACAGACCCCCCACCCCTCCACTTT.

The rearrangement uses TRBV27 and TRBJ1-3; 9 nucleotides match TRBD1. V gave up 0 bases and J gave up 9 bases; unmatched junction bases: 12. This CDR3 comprises 17 residues. Per germline, CDR1 MNHEY and CDR2 SMNVEV (reference sequence). The CDR3 DNA reads TGTGCCAGCAGTTTATCGATAAAGCCGGGACAGGGTTTCACCATATATTTT. It is translated as CASSLSIKPGQGFTIYF.

V gene TRBV2 combines with J gene TRBJ1-5; D is uncertain. CDR3 length: 16 amino acids. V shed 0 bases and J shed 4 bases, with 13 bases lying between them. From germline, CDR1 is SNHLY and CDR2 FYNNEI. For the CDR3, the DNA is TGTGCCAGCAGTGAAGCTCCAGGCAGCCTTAATCAGCCCCAGCATTTT. Protein sequence: CASSEAPGSLNQPQHF.

This sequence joins TRBV4-2 and TRBJ2-2, with D possibly matching TRBD2 (6 bases). CDR3 length: 16 residues. V lost 5 bases and J lost 0, with 13 bases in between. CDR1 LGHNA and CDR2 YNFKEQ come from the germline V gene. The chain's CDR3 is CASSGGSGANTGELFF. In DNA, the CDR3 is TGTGCCAGCAGCGGAGGGAGCGGAGCGAACACCGGGGAGCTGTTTTTT.

V gene TRBV5-1 combines with J gene TRBJ2-5; 7 positions match TRBD2. Trimming at V came to 7 bases and at J to 1 base, leaving 13 bases not matched to a gene. Germline V gives CDR1 SGHRS, CDR2 YFSETQ. The CDR3 is made up of 16 amino acids. The CDR3 protein is CASRRWVAGAQETQYF. In DNA form, the CDR3 reads TGCGCCAGCCGCCGCTGGGTAGCGGGTGCCCAAGAGACCCAGTACTTC.

This sequence joins TRBV27 and TRBJ1-5; TRBD1 is a possible D gene (5 bases). Germline assignment: CDR1 MNHEY and CDR2 SMNVEV (reference sequence). Trimming took off 2 bases at V and 0 bases at J, with 8 bases between the two ends. The CDR3 spans 15 residues. The CDR3 here is CASSLGAYSNQPQHF. The DNA for the CDR3 is TGTGCCAGCAGTTTAGGGGCCTATAGCAATCAGCCCCAGCATTTT.

The chain employs TRBV14 and TRBJ2-1, with a tentative D call TRBD1 (5 bases). From germline, CDR1 is SGHDN and CDR2 FVKESK. This CDR3 region has 12 residues. The V and J ends lost 3 bases and 9 bases respectively, with 9 bases between them. The CDR3 protein is CASSHRVTEQFF. The CDR3 nucleotides are TGTGCCAGCAGCCACAGGGTTACTGAGCAGTTCTTC.

J is TRBJ1-1 and V is TRBV10-3; 10 bases are shared with TRBD1. CDR1 is ENHRY, CDR2 SYGVKD, per germline. Trimming took 6 bases from V and 0 from J; bases not matched to a gene: 4. This CDR3 comprises 15 residues. Written as DNA, the CDR3 is TGTGCCATCAGCCCGGGACAGGGGCTGAACACTGAAGCTTTCTTT. Encoded protein: CAISPGQGLNTEAFF.

The J gene is TRBJ1-5, the V gene TRBV29-1, with TRBD1 identical over 7 bases. This CDR3 is built from 14 residues. Germline V gives CDR1 SQVTM, CDR2 ANQGSEA. After removal of 0 bases from V and 6 bases from J, the junction contained 5 bases not matched to a gene. The CDR3 DNA reads TGCAGCGTTGAAGAAACAGGGGAGGGTCAGCCCCAGCATTTT. It specifies CSVEETGEGQPQHF. Based on the CDR3 plus reference TRBV29-1 and TRBJ1-5, the full variable domain is SAVISQKPSRDICQRGTSLTIQCQVDSQVTMMFWYRQQPGQSLTLIATANQGSEATYESGFVIDKFPISRPNLTFSTLTVSNMSPEDSSIYLCSVEETGEGQPQHFGDGTRLSIL.

J is TRBJ1-2 and V is TRBV28; unclear D gene. This CDR3 has 12 residues. The V and J ends lost 2 bases and 8 bases respectively, with 9 bases between them. Germline loops: CDR1 MDHEN, CDR2 SYDVKM. CDR3 residues: CASSLGQVGYTF. CDR3 DNA sequence: TGTGCCAGCAGTTTAGGTCAAGTCGGCTACACCTTC.

This chain uses TRBV10-1 with TRBJ2-2; no firm D call. There are 13 residues in the CDR3. The germline V gene has CDR1 WNHNN and CDR2 SYGVQD (reference sequence). The V gene lost 7 bases and the J gene lost 1 base, with 7 bases spanning the gap. Written as DNA, the CDR3 is TGCGCCAGCACGTCAGGGAACACCGGGGAGCTGTTTTTT. This translates into CASTSGNTGELFF.